This TCR beta chain is drawn from a study of T cell responses to AZD1222 COVID-19 vaccine. Across the whole study: Second-dose recipients at about 4 or about 12 weeks were treated as one pooled group. Study-wide results and caveats: After the peak T cell response, and only then, were repertoires sampled. There were vaccine-associated CD4 TCRs across spike, dominant at 160-218 and 743-854. Just 5 to 7 AZD1222 recipients were seropositive at baseline.

Profiling relied on immunoSEQ multiplex PCR, and the TCRdb table lists in-frame clones only, not all of them. Found here are about 99,000 clones, 87% of them singletons; the top ten hold just under 3%. As to this clone: Its target is unknown.

This TCR was sampled from an adult in good health. The material sequenced was peripheral blood, taken on day 0 of AZD1222 vaccination.

The CDR3: CASSFGKTSTDTQYF. The CDR3 nucleotides are TGTGCCAGCAGCTTTGGGAAGACGAGCACAGATACGCAGTATTTT. The genes are TRBV11-3 and TRBJ2-3; D is undetermined. The CDR3 has 15 residues. V shed 3 bases and J shed 0 bases, with 10 bases lying between them. The V gene's germline CDR1 is SGHNT and CDR2 YENEEA.